This entry lists 32 T cell receptor beta chains sequenced from one sample in a study of blood T cell repertoires in COVID-19. Clones were sequenced by immunoSEQ multiplex PCR, and TCRdb holds only the in-frame ones, with some missing. The table has some 150,000 clones, around 78% seen once; the top ten hold 4.4%. Sample: PBMCs or T cells enriched from blood (not recorded which). The receptors stem from a woman aged 45-60 years who had recovered from COVID-19.

The chain joins TRBV7-9 to TRBJ2-5, with a weak D call TRBD2 (6 bases). Between the trimmed V and J ends, which lost 5 bases and 5 bases, there was a span of 15 bases. The CDR3 spans 14 residues. Germline V gene data show CDR1 as SEHNR and CDR2 as FQNEAQ (reference sequence). As DNA, the CDR3 is TGTGCCAGCAGCCCGACCTCTGGGAGGGAGACCCAGTACTTC. It codes for CASSPTSGRETQYF.

The chain is built from TRBV7-3 and TRBJ1-2; 7 nucleotides match TRBD1. J lost 8 bases, V lost 5 bases, and 8 bases had no gene match. CDR1 and CDR2 from the germline V gene are SGHTA and FQGTGA. This CDR3 is 13 amino acids long. The CDR3 sequence is CASSRGGAEGYTF. CDR3 sequence (DNA): TGTGCCAGCAGCCGAGGGGGCGCCGAAGGCTACACCTTC.

The chain is built from TRBV27 and TRBJ2-7; D call uncertain. CDR3 length equals 11 residues. The germline gives CDR1 MNHEY, CDR2 SMNVEV (reference sequence). V shed 8 bases and J shed 0 bases, with 5 bases lying between them. In nucleotides, the CDR3 is TGTGCCAGCTCAGGCTCCTACGAGCAGTACGTC. Its translation: CASSGSYEQYV.

V gene TRBV11-2 combines with J gene TRBJ1-1; maybe TRBD1 (5 bases). CDR3 length: 15 amino acids. Between the trimmed V and J ends, which lost 5 bases and 4 bases, there was a span of 17 bases. CDR1 is SGHAT, CDR2 FQNNGV, per germline. CDR3 in amino acids: CASSPALGEATEAFF. The CDR3 nucleotides are TGTGCCAGCAGCCCCGCCTTAGGGGAAGCCACTGAAGCTTTCTTT. The full variable domain, with the rest looked up from reference TRBV11-2 and TRBJ1-1, is EAGVAQSPRYKIIEKRQSVAFWCNPISGHATLYWYQQILGQGPKLLIQFQNNGVVDDSQLPKDRFSAERLKGVDSTLKIQPAKLEDSAVYLCASSPALGEATEAFFGQGTRLTVV.

The chain has TRBV6-5 and TRBJ1-6; no clear D. V was shortened by 6 bases and J by 2 bases, with 8 bases between the two germline ends. The CDR3 totals 14 residues. From germline, CDR1 is MNHEY and CDR2 SVGAGI. The CDR3 nucleotides read TGTGCCAGCAGGGCTCGGGCCTATAATTCACCCCTCCACTTT. Its translation: CASRARAYNSPLHF.

The chain links TRBV27 to TRBJ1-4, with 7 positions matching TRBD1. The CDR3 is made up of 16 amino acids. CDR1 and CDR2 from the germline V gene are MNHEY and SMNVEV (reference sequence). The ends lost 6 bases at V and 5 bases at J; junction bases unmatched: 12. CDR3 sequence: CASSRETGLQNEKLFF. The CDR3, as DNA: TGTGCCAGCAGCCGCGAGACAGGGCTGCAGAATGAAAAACTGTTTTTT.

The chain uses TRBV3-1 (or the pseudogene TRBV3-2) and TRBJ2-1; D unresolved. Germline V gene data show CDR1 as LGHDT and CDR2 as YNNKEL (reference sequence). V lost 1 base and J 2 bases, leaving 15 bases between the germline ends. The CDR3 loop spans 17 amino acids. CDR3 loop: CASSQGEDPLTYNEQFF. The CDR3 DNA is TGTGCCAGCAGCCAAGGCGAAGACCCACTAACCTACAATGAGCAGTTCTTC.

This sequence joins TRBV30 and TRBJ1-1; no firm D call. Trimming took 2 bases from V and 4 from J, leaving 20 bases between them. This CDR3 comprises 16 residues. Germline assignment: CDR1 GTSNPN and CDR2 SVGIG (reference sequence). The CDR3 loop reads CAWSYRAGSRSTEAFF. The CDR3, as DNA: TGTGCCTGGAGTTACCGGGCGGGGTCTCGAAGCACTGAAGCTTTCTTT.

V is TRBV7-3 and J is TRBJ2-1; TRBD1 might be the D (5 bases). V was clipped by 1 base and J by 15 bases, with 10 bases between them. This CDR3 is 11 amino acids long. Germline-derived CDR1 and CDR2 are SGHTA and FQGTGA. The chain's CDR3 is CASSLSQGTFF. CDR3 DNA: TGTGCCAGCAGCTTAAGTCAGGGCACGTTCTTC.

V is TRBV19 and J is TRBJ1-1; D is perhaps TRBD1 (6 bases). This CDR3 contains 17 residues. V was trimmed by 3 bases and J by 1 base, leaving 18 bases between them. Germline loops: CDR1 LNHDA, CDR2 SQIVND (reference sequence). The CDR3 region is CASSILGPGAGNTEAFF. DNA of the CDR3: TGTGCCAGTAGTATTTTGGGACCAGGGGCCGGGAACACTGAAGCTTTCTTT.

Only one count was recorded for this clone. V usage is TRBV6-6 and J usage is TRBJ1-5; 11 bases match TRBD1. CDR1 is MNHNY and CDR2 is SVGAGI in the germline V gene (reference sequence). This CDR3 has 17 amino acids. The J segment lost 7 bases and the V segment lost 5 bases, leaving 13 bases of the junction unmatched. CDR3 sequence reads: CASSLTGQGAGRQPQHF. The CDR3 bases are TGTGCCAGCAGTCTAACTGGACAGGGGGCGGGTAGGCAGCCCCAGCATTTT.

This chain joins TRBV4-2 and TRBJ1-1; 9 bases match TRBD1. This CDR3 region has 14 residues. V lost 5 bases and J lost 4; bases outside the gene matches: 5. Germline CDR1 is LGHNA and CDR2 is YNFKEQ. This chain's CDR3 is CASSEQGARTEAFF. The CDR3 DNA follows: TGTGCCAGCAGCGAACAGGGGGCGCGCACTGAAGCTTTCTTT.

The chain is built from TRBV6-5 and TRBJ2-7; 12 bases are shared with TRBD1. Germline assignment: CDR1 MNHEY and CDR2 SVGAGI. The CDR3 is made up of 16 amino acids. Trimming at V came to 3 bases and at J to 2 bases, leaving 5 bases not matched to a gene. The CDR3 region has the DNA TGTGCCAGCAGTTATACCGGGACAGGGGGCCCCTACGAGCAGTACGTC. Translated, it gives CASSYTGTGGPYEQYV.

The gene calls are TRBV5-1 and TRBJ2-5, with 9 bases fitting TRBD2. Germline values: CDR1 SGHRS, CDR2 YFSETQ. V shed 4 bases and J 3 bases; nucleotides not matched to a gene: 7. The CDR3 is made up of 15 amino acids. CDR3 sequence reads: CASSPKASGEETQYF. In DNA form, the CDR3 reads TGCGCCAGCAGCCCCAAAGCTAGCGGGGAAGAGACCCAGTACTTC.

The CDR3 sequence is CASSPRRGGGGQPQHF. DNA of the CDR3: TGTGCCAGCAGCCCTCGAAGAGGAGGGGGCGGTCAGCCCCAGCATTTT. The J gene is TRBJ1-5, the V gene TRBV6-2 or TRBV6-3; 7 positions match TRBD1. There are 16 residues in the CDR3. V gave up 6 bases and J gave up 6 bases; unmatched junction bases: 14. The germline CDR1 and CDR2 sequences are MNHEY and SVGEGT.

The chain carries TRBV10-2 and TRBJ1-2; a possible D gene is TRBD1 (6 bases). This CDR3 region has 13 residues. Trimming removed 4 bases at V and 7 bases at J, with 13 bases between. Germline lookup yields CDR1 WSHSY and CDR2 SAAADI. DNA for the CDR3: TGCGCCAGCAGTGCTTCGCAGGGGTTTGGCTACACCTTC. This translates into CASSASQGFGYTF.

The chain couples TRBV7-2 to TRBJ2-3; the match to TRBD1 covers 9 bases. The germline V gene has CDR1 SGHTA and CDR2 FQGNSA. CDR3 length: 16 amino acids. Trimming removed 5 bases from V and 6 bases from J; junction bases left unmatched: 12. The CDR3 region is CASSLTRTGATDTQYF. The CDR3 nucleotides read TGTGCCAGCAGCCTAACTCGGACAGGGGCGACGGATACGCAGTATTTT.

The rearrangement links TRBV7-2 to TRBJ2-1, with 7 bases that match TRBD2. With V trimmed by 5 bases and J by 0 bases, 4 bases remained unmatched. Germline V gene lookup returns CDR1 SGHTA and CDR2 FQGNSA. This CDR3 region has 15 residues. The CDR3: CASSPGGSSYNEQFF. DNA of the CDR3: TGTGCCAGCAGCCCCGGGGGGAGCTCCTACAATGAGCAGTTCTTC. Full variable domain (remainder filled in from reference TRBV7-2 and TRBJ2-1): GAGVSQSPSNKVTEKGKDVELRCDPISGHTALYWYRQSLGQGLEFLIYFQGNSAPDKSGLPSDRFSAERTGGSVSTLTIQRTQQEDSAVYLCASSPGGSSYNEQFFGPGTRLTVL.

This clone was counted a single time. The genes are TRBV29-1 and TRBJ2-1, with TRBD2 as a possible D gene (5 bases). V shed 4 bases and J shed 6 bases, with 16 bases lying between them. In germline, CDR1 is SQVTM, CDR2 ANQGSEA. CDR3 size: 14 residues. CDR3 loop: CSVGAPPRGNEQFF. The CDR3 DNA reads TGCAGCGTTGGTGCCCCACCTCGGGGCAATGAGCAGTTCTTC.

The chain uses TRBV11-3 and TRBJ1-6, with no clear D. With 2 bases removed from V and 0 bases from J, the gap between germline ends came to 5 bases. Germline values: CDR1 SGHNT, CDR2 YENEEA. This CDR3 contains 15 residues. This CDR3 reads CASSLSSSYNSPLHF. CDR3 DNA: TGTGCCAGCAGCTTATCCAGCTCCTATAATTCACCCCTCCACTTT.

This clone was observed a few times. The chain recombines TRBV5-1 with TRBJ2-3, with 11 bases fitting TRBD2. The length of the CDR3 is 15 residues. The germline CDR1 and CDR2 sequences are SGHRS and YFSETQ. Germline trimming cut 4 bases from V and 8 bases from J; bases unmatched to any gene: 9. The CDR3 DNA reads as TGCGCCAGCAGCACTTCTAGCGGGGGGCTTAGTACGCAGTATTTT. Amino acids: CASSTSSGGLSTQYF. Variable domain in full (rest from reference TRBV5-1 and TRBJ2-3): KAGVTQTPRYLIKTRGQQVTLSCSPISGHRSVSWYQQTPGQGLQFLFEYFSETQRNKGNFPGRFSGRQFSNSRSEMNVSTLELGDSALYLCASSTSSGGLSTQYFGPGTRLTVL.

This clone was seen a handful of times. The V gene is TRBV12-3 or TRBV12-4, the J gene TRBJ2-1; TRBD2 matches at 9 bases. The junction had 5 bases not matched to a gene; V was cut back by 5 bases and J by 9 bases. The CDR3 consists of 13 residues. CDR3: CASSMRLAAEQFF. The CDR3 DNA reads TGTGCCAGCAGTATGAGACTAGCGGCTGAGCAGTTCTTC.

The table lists this clone with a few counts. The CDR3 DNA sequence: TGTGCCACCAGTGACCCGTCGGGTGAGGGAGAAAAACTGTTTTTT. This codes for CATSDPSGEGEKLFF. The chain joins TRBV24-1 to TRBJ1-4, with D hard to call. V shed 4 bases and J shed 8 bases, with 16 bases lying between them. The germline V gene has CDR1 KGHDR and CDR2 SFDVKD. The CDR3 loop spans 15 amino acids.

This clone occurred once. V and J are TRBV5-1 and TRBJ1-3; tentative D call: TRBD1 (6 bases). Trimming removed 3 bases from V and 4 bases from J, with 14 bases in between. The CDR3 runs 15 residues. The germline V gene encodes CDR1 SGHRS and CDR2 YFSETQ. The CDR3 loop is CASSSTGSSGNTIYF. CDR3 nucleotides: TGCGCCAGCAGCTCAACAGGGTCTTCAGGAAACACCATATATTTT. Using reference TRBV5-1 and TRBJ1-3 for the parts outside the CDR3, the full variable domain is KAGVTQTPRYLIKTRGQQVTLSCSPISGHRSVSWYQQTPGQGLQFLFEYFSETQRNKGNFPGRFSGRQFSNSRSEMNVSTLELGDSALYLCASSSTGSSGNTIYFGEGSWLTVV.

The gene calls are TRBV7-9 and TRBJ2-3; 7 bases fit TRBD1. The CDR3 is made up of 14 amino acids. Germline CDR1 SEHNR, CDR2 FQNEAQ (reference sequence). V shed 7 bases, J shed 4 bases, and the junction held 8 bases outside the gene matches. The CDR3 DNA is TGTGCCAGCAACAGGGGTGTGGTGGCAGATACGCAGTATTTT. The encoded protein is CASNRGVVADTQYF.

The rearrangement joins TRBV5-6 to TRBJ1-4; 7 bases fit TRBD1. The J segment lost 4 bases and the V segment lost 3 bases, leaving 6 bases of the junction unmatched. Germline V CDR1 and CDR2: SGHDT, YYEEEE. The CDR3 covers 15 residues. As DNA, the CDR3 is TGTGCCAGCAGCTATTGGGGGACAGTTAATGAAAAACTGTTTTTT. Its translation is CASSYWGTVNEKLFF.

This chain links TRBV6-4 with TRBJ2-2; D is perhaps TRBD1 (6 bases). Germline CDR1 reads MRHNA; CDR2 reads SNTAGT. CDR3 length equals 14 residues. Trimming took 2 bases from V and 9 from J, leaving 13 bases between them. CDR3 residues: CASSDTHRARELFF. DNA for the CDR3: TGTGCCAGCAGTGACACCCACAGGGCGCGGGAGCTGTTTTTT.

This chain joins TRBV19 and TRBJ1-6, with D tentatively TRBD1 (5 bases). V lost 6 bases and J 8 bases, leaving 17 bases between the germline ends. Germline CDR1 is LNHDA and CDR2 is SQIVND (reference sequence). This CDR3 is built from 15 residues. CDR3 in DNA: TGTGCCAGTAGAGGGGCGCGAGGGGAGGATTCACCCCTCCACTTT. It yields the protein CASRGARGEDSPLHF.

This clone was counted only a few times. The chain combines TRBV11-2 with TRBJ1-1; 12 bases fit TRBD1. The V and J ends lost 10 bases and 4 bases, in that order; junction bases with no gene match: 13. The CDR3 covers 16 residues. Germline V lookup: CDR1 SGHAT, CDR2 FQNNGV. The CDR3 loop reads CATKAGQGAIGTEAFF. The CDR3 nucleotides read TGTGCCACCAAAGCGGGACAGGGGGCCATTGGCACTGAAGCTTTCTTT.

The DNA for the CDR3 is TGCGCCAGCAGCCGAAGTGTAGCGGGGGGCGCCGGAGGCAATGAGCAGTTCTTC. Its protein is CASSRSVAGGAGGNEQFF. The V gene is TRBV4-1, the J gene TRBJ2-1; TRBD2 matches at 10 bases. The V segment lost 4 bases and the J segment 6 bases; nucleotides outside the gene matches: 15. CDR1 and CDR2 (germline): MGHRA, YSYEKL. The CDR3 extends over 18 amino acids.

V is TRBV28 and J is TRBJ2-5; 7 bases line up with TRBD1. The length of the CDR3 is 15 residues. Germline V gives CDR1 MDHEN, CDR2 SYDVKM. J was trimmed by 6 bases and V by 0 bases; bases with no gene match: 7. The CDR3 DNA reads TGTGCCAGCAGTTTATGGAGAACAGGGGTAAAGACCCAGTACTTC. The encoded protein is CASSLWRTGVKTQYF. The entire variable domain, with the rest obtained from reference TRBV28 and TRBJ2-5, is as follows: DVKVTQSSRYLVKRTGEKVFLECVQDMDHENMFWYRQDPGLGLRLIYFSYDVKMKEKGDIPEGYSVSREKKERFSLILESASTNQTSMYLCASSLWRTGVKTQYFGPGTRLLVL.

J is TRBJ1-2 and V is TRBV7-2; a possible D gene is TRBD1 (5 bases). This CDR3 is 13 amino acids long. Germline assignment: CDR1 SGHTA and CDR2 FQGNSA. Trimming pared 4 bases from V and 5 bases from J, leaving 11 bases between. For the CDR3, the DNA is TGTGCCAGCAGCTCCAATTCAGGGTATGGCTACACCTTC. It is translated as CASSSNSGYGYTF.